The next 2 T cell receptor beta chains were all read from a single sample in a study of monozygotic twins with inflammatory bowel disease. For each CDR3 protein, TCRdb gives one entry from its re-call of the 5' RACE reads, without DNA. The listing records over 130,000 distinct CDR3 sequences. Sequencing input: blood. These receptors were collected from a human donor with ulcerative colitis or Crohn's disease, or a healthy co-twin of an affected twin (not recorded which).

The V and J genes are TRBV6-5 and TRBJ2-7. Germline values: CDR1 MNHEY, CDR2 SVGAGI. The CDR3 consists of 11 residues. CDR3 protein: CASSYRREQYF.

V usage is TRBV11-2 and J usage is TRBJ2-7; TCRdb's D call of TRBD1 is untestable without DNA. The CDR3 extends over 16 amino acids. Germline V gene lookup returns CDR1 SGHAT and CDR2 FQNNGV. CDR3 residues: CASSLVGQVLSYEQYF.